A selection of T cell receptor beta chains follows, all from one sample in a study of T cells expressing NK-cell markers. No DNA is given; TCRdb re-called the 5' RACE reads and lists each CDR3 protein once. The clone table shows under 500,000 distinct CDR3 sequences, with the ten largest holding roughly 8%. The specimen sequenced was blood T cells: a sorted CD56 or NKG2C T cell subset, CD4+ or CD8+ T cells, or bulk PBMC T cells (not recorded which). These TCRs come from a woman aged 18 to 75 in good health. The CDR3 runs from the conserved cysteine through the conserved F or W. The order of the fields is CDR3 protein, J gene, V gene.

cdr3_aa: CASSVGQGAAKNIQYF
j_call: TRBJ2-4
v_call: TRBV19

cdr3_aa: CASSRIEGGETQYF
j_call: TRBJ2-5
v_call: TRBV12-3/TRBV12-4

cdr3_aa: CASRGGGQPQHF
j_call: TRBJ1-5
v_call: TRBV6-2/TRBV6-3

cdr3_aa: CASSSGIGAYNEQFF
j_call: TRBJ2-1
v_call: TRBV7-6

cdr3_aa: CSARDLGGADYGYTF
j_call: TRBJ1-2
v_call: TRBV20-1

cdr3_aa: CSARAQGSSGNTIYF
j_call: TRBJ1-3
v_call: TRBV20-1

cdr3_aa: CASSFARGAGSTEAFF
j_call: TRBJ1-1
v_call: TRBV12-3/TRBV12-4

cdr3_aa: CASSSSTSGIETQYF
j_call: TRBJ2-5
v_call: TRBV7-9

cdr3_aa: CASSQDPLPVLYGYTF
j_call: TRBJ1-2
v_call: TRBV4-2

cdr3_aa: CASSLPWGEQFF
j_call: TRBJ2-1
v_call: TRBV7-2

cdr3_aa: CASSVGATRSYNEQFF
j_call: TRBJ2-1
v_call: TRBV9

cdr3_aa: CASSYSYVSTDTQYF
j_call: TRBJ2-3
v_call: TRBV6-5

cdr3_aa: CASTEAALGQFF
j_call: TRBJ2-1
v_call: TRBV12-3/TRBV12-4

cdr3_aa: CASSLREEYNSPLHF
j_call: TRBJ1-6
v_call: TRBV7-8

cdr3_aa: CSARPRGAPDTQYF
j_call: TRBJ2-3
v_call: TRBV20-1

cdr3_aa: CSARDLREDWDEQYF
j_call: TRBJ2-7
v_call: TRBV20-1

cdr3_aa: CATSRDGTYNEQFF
j_call: TRBJ2-1
v_call: TRBV15

cdr3_aa: CASSGDNTGELFF
j_call: TRBJ2-2
v_call: TRBV6-4

cdr3_aa: CASSALTGWAYEQYF
j_call: TRBJ2-7
v_call: TRBV25-1

cdr3_aa: CASSPRRGGGTQYF
j_call: TRBJ2-3
v_call: TRBV27

cdr3_aa: CASSPRDRVLQDTQYF
j_call: TRBJ2-3
v_call: TRBV7-2

cdr3_aa: CASSLWLSSYNSPLHF
j_call: TRBJ1-6
v_call: TRBV7-8

cdr3_aa: CASSLGDLISQETQYF
j_call: TRBJ2-5
v_call: TRBV7-2

cdr3_aa: CASKPGTSLYEQYF
j_call: TRBJ2-7
v_call: TRBV5-4

cdr3_aa: CASSLSDRSESPLHF
j_call: TRBJ1-6
v_call: TRBV5-4

cdr3_aa: CASSHAVGNGYGYTF
j_call: TRBJ1-2
v_call: TRBV5-6

cdr3_aa: CATRYRTDSTDTQYF
j_call: TRBJ2-3
v_call: TRBV10-3